These T cell receptor beta chains were read from a single sample in a study of vaccination effects on CD4 cells after COVID-19. For these receptors, no antigen is known. Here immunoSEQ multiplex PCR was the method, and the copy in TCRdb shows in-frame clones only, minus some. This sample has about 34,000 clones; about three quarters occur once, and the top ten carry around 25%. The sample was CD4+ T cells from PBMCs cultured with HCoV-OC43 spike peptides, taken before COVID-19 vaccination. These receptors were collected from a human donor who received a COVID-19 vaccine. Each CDR3 is given with its conserved first and last residue. Fields, in order: V gene, J gene, CDR3 protein.

v_gene: TRBV14
j_gene: TRBJ1-3
CDR3aa: CASSQNSGNTIYF

v_gene: TRBV10-3
j_gene: TRBJ1-6
CDR3aa: CATALAVTGVGTPLHF

v_gene: TRBV6-6
j_gene: TRBJ2-7
CDR3aa: CASSPDGTAYEQYF

v_gene: TRBV4-2
j_gene: TRBJ1-2
CDR3aa: CASSPRAQIMKGYTF

v_gene: TRBV7-9
j_gene: TRBJ2-1
CDR3aa: CASSLDRGPYNEQFF

v_gene: TRBV7-8
j_gene: TRBJ2-7
CDR3aa: CASNRRGDRAYEQYF

v_gene: TRBV21-1
j_gene: TRBJ1-1
CDR3aa: CASSKIPTDPATEAFF

v_gene: TRBV3-1/TRBV3-2
j_gene: TRBJ1-2
CDR3aa: CASSLGTGRGYTF

v_gene: TRBV10-3
j_gene: TRBJ2-7
CDR3aa: CAISSGDGQYF

v_gene: TRBV19
j_gene: TRBJ1-2
CDR3aa: CASSIDAGAQSNYGYTF

v_gene: TRBV25-1
j_gene: TRBJ1-1
CDR3aa: CASSHLQGNTEAFF

v_gene: TRBV4-1
j_gene: TRBJ2-3
CDR3aa: CASSQDRVDTQYF

v_gene: TRBV10-3
j_gene: TRBJ1-1
CDR3aa: CAITRTGSDTEAFF

v_gene: TRBV2
j_gene: TRBJ1-1
CDR3aa: CASRPGIEAFF

v_gene: TRBV5-4
j_gene: TRBJ2-3
CDR3aa: CASSRLFTDTQYF

v_gene: TRBV5-4
j_gene: TRBJ2-5
CDR3aa: CASSSGPSRETQYF

v_gene: TRBV2
j_gene: TRBJ2-3
CDR3aa: CASGVTGGPTDTQYF

v_gene: TRBV4-2
j_gene: TRBJ2-1
CDR3aa: CASSREGWNEQFF

v_gene: TRBV10-3
j_gene: TRBJ2-5
CDR3aa: CAIRPTDREETQYF

v_gene: TRBV7-9
j_gene: TRBJ2-7
CDR3aa: CASSLGGTAHEQYF

v_gene: TRBV3-1/TRBV3-2
j_gene: TRBJ2-2
CDR3aa: CASSRGQGGLFF

v_gene: TRBV18
j_gene: TRBJ1-1
CDR3aa: CASSPVPNPRGTEAFF

v_gene: TRBV11-2
j_gene: TRBJ2-3
CDR3aa: CASSFGDRGTDTQYF

v_gene: TRBV18
j_gene: TRBJ2-5
CDR3aa: CASSPRTYAPAETQYF

v_gene: TRBV5-1
j_gene: TRBJ1-1
CDR3aa: CASSSRFTNTEAFF

v_gene: TRBV19
j_gene: TRBJ1-2
CDR3aa: CASSIEPSRVNGYTF

v_gene: TRBV5-1
j_gene: TRBJ2-2
CDR3aa: CASSLMGFSNTGELFF

v_gene: TRBV3-1/TRBV3-2
j_gene: TRBJ2-3
CDR3aa: CASSQLAGGADTQYF

v_gene: TRBV5-4
j_gene: TRBJ2-3
CDR3aa: CASSSRRAGWNTDTQYF

v_gene: TRBV2
j_gene: TRBJ1-1
CDR3aa: CASSASGRGDTEAFF

v_gene: TRBV6-2/TRBV6-3
j_gene: TRBJ2-7
CDR3aa: CASSYSIWGEQYF

v_gene: TRBV19
j_gene: TRBJ1-2
CDR3aa: CASSPTMGYYGYTF

v_gene: TRBV6-5
j_gene: TRBJ1-1
CDR3aa: CASSYGGIGNTEAFF

v_gene: TRBV28
j_gene: TRBJ1-5
CDR3aa: CASSLELGNQPQHF

v_gene: TRBV15
j_gene: TRBJ2-1
CDR3aa: CATSPHADRDNEQFF

v_gene: TRBV7-9
j_gene: TRBJ1-2
CDR3aa: CASSFENYGYTF

v_gene: TRBV9
j_gene: TRBJ2-4
CDR3aa: CASSAPKAGGVDIQYF

v_gene: TRBV5-6
j_gene: TRBJ2-7
CDR3aa: CASSLSGQGVYEQYF

v_gene: TRBV6-4
j_gene: TRBJ2-3
CDR3aa: CASSDRGMGTDTQYF

v_gene: TRBV5-1
j_gene: TRBJ2-2
CDR3aa: CASSFRDRVTGELFF

v_gene: TRBV3-1/TRBV3-2
j_gene: TRBJ1-2
CDR3aa: CASSQSQFREAKGYTF